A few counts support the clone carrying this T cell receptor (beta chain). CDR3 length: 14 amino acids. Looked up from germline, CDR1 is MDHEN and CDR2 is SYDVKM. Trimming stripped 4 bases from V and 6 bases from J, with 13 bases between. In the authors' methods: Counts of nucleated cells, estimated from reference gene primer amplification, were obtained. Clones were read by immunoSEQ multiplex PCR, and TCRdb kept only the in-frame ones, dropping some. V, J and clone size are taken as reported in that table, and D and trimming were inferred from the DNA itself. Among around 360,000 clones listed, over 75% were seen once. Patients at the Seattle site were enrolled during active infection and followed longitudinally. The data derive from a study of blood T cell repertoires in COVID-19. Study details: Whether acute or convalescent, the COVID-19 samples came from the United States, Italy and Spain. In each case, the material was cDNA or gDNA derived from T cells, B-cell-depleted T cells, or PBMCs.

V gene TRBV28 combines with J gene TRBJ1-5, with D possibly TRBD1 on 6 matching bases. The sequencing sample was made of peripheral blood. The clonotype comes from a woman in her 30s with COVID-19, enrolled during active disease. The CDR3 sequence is CASSSNREGQPQHF. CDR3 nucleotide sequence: TGTGCCAGCAGTTCAAACAGGGAGGGTCAGCCCCAGCATTTT.